A selection of T cell receptor beta chains follows, all from one sample in a study of cytomegalovirus exposure and HLA in healthy donors. TCRdb keeps only in-frame clones here, not all; method: immunoSEQ multiplex PCR. The sample includes 250,000 to 300,000 clones, 65% to 90% of them seen just once. The sample consisted of PBMCs. These receptors were taken from a woman aged 18-29 years in good health and CMV-seronegative. The CDR3 runs from the conserved cysteine through the conserved F or W. Fields, in order: CDR3 DNA, CDR3 protein, D gene, V gene, J gene, clone size. The D gene is left open where the match is weak. Clone size is given for some rows only: seen once, a few or many times, or a class if the clone is expanded.

TGTGCCAGCCCCGAGAGTACTGCGGGGGGAGGGACCCAGTACTTC,CASPESTAGGGTQYF,TRBD2,TRBV2,TRBJ2-5,-
TGTGCCAGCAGCGTAGGAGGCGGGAGAGGGTCCTACGAGCAGTACTTC,CASSVGGGRGSYEQYF,TRBD2,TRBV9,TRBJ2-7,-
TGTGCCGGTGGGGACAGGGAGGTTCCCGGGGAGCTGTTTTTT,CAGGDREVPGELFF,TRBD1,TRBV19,TRBJ2-2,-
TGTGCCATCAGGATAGCGGGGGACACCGGGGAGCTGTTTTTT,CAIRIAGDTGELFF,TRBD2,TRBV10-3,TRBJ2-2,-
TGTGCCAGCAGCTTAATCTTGACTGGGAGCAATGAGCAGTTCTTC,CASSLILTGSNEQFF,-,TRBV7-8,TRBJ2-1,-
TGTGCCAGCAGCTCCCTTCAGGGGGCGAGGGACTATGGCTACACCTTC,CASSSLQGARDYGYTF,TRBD1,TRBV11-1,TRBJ1-2,-
TGTGCCAGTAGTGGCGGACTAGCGGGTGAGCAGTACTTC,CASSGGLAGEQYF,TRBD2,TRBV19,TRBJ2-7,-
TGCGCCAGCAGGGTGCTAGCAAGCTCCTACAATGAGCAGTTCTTC,CASRVLASSYNEQFF,-,TRBV5-1,TRBJ2-1,-
TGTGCCAGCAGCGACAGGGGCTATGGCTACACCTTC,CASSDRGYGYTF,TRBD1,TRBV11-2,TRBJ1-2,-
TGTGCCAGCAGCTTAGCGGGAGACGGGACCGGGGAGCTGTTTTTT,CASSLAGDGTGELFF,TRBD2,TRBV6-5,TRBJ2-2,medium-sized
TGTGCCAGTAGTATTAGGGGGGGCGGGAATCAGCCCCAGCATTTT,CASSIRGGGNQPQHF,-,TRBV19,TRBJ1-5,few
TGTGCCAGCAGCTTTCAGGGGGCGAGGCACGAGCAGTACTTC,CASSFQGARHEQYF,TRBD1,TRBV11-3,TRBJ2-7,-
TGCGCCAGCAGCTCCCGGGACAGGGGCGGTGAGCAGTACTTC,CASSSRDRGGEQYF,TRBD1,TRBV5-1,TRBJ2-7,-
TGTGCCAGCAGTTCAAGGACTCTGGGGAATCAGCCCCAGCATTTT,CASSSRTLGNQPQHF,-,TRBV27,TRBJ1-5,-
TGCGCCAGCAGCCCCAATGACAGGAATCAGCCCCAGCATTTT,CASSPNDRNQPQHF,-,TRBV4-1,TRBJ1-5,-
TGTGCCAGCAGCCCGAACGACGAGGGCGAGCAGTACTTC,CASSPNDEGEQYF,-,TRBV9,TRBJ2-7,-
TGCACCAGCAGCCACCAGGGACAGGGCTTGAACACTGAAGCTTTCTTT,CTSSHQGQGLNTEAFF,-,TRBV1,TRBJ1-1,-
TGTGCCAGCGGCCGAGAGGGGGCCTCGGCCACTGAAGCTTTCTTT,CASGREGASATEAFF,TRBD1,TRBV6-1,TRBJ1-1,-
TGTGCCTCCTCCCTTGGGACTGGCCCCTACGAGCAGTACTTC,CASSLGTGPYEQYF,-,TRBV6-4,TRBJ2-7,-
TGCGCCAGCAGGGGACAAAATGGCTACACCTTC,CASRGQNGYTF,-,TRBV4-1,TRBJ1-2,once
TGTGCCAGCAGAGACAGGGGTCTCGGAGCTTTCTTT,CASRDRGLGAFF,TRBD1,TRBV28,TRBJ1-1,-
TGCGCCAGCAGCTCCCAGGGGTACAATGAGCAGTTCTTC,CASSSQGYNEQFF,-,TRBV5-1,TRBJ2-1,few
TGTGCCAGCAGTTTAACGGCGCCGACAGGGACTGGAAACACCATATATTTT,CASSLTAPTGTGNTIYF,TRBD1,TRBV27,TRBJ1-3,-
TGTGCCAGCAGCTCGGGACTAGCGGGAGCGGAGGAGCAGTTCTTC,CASSSGLAGAEEQFF,TRBD2,TRBV5-4,TRBJ2-1,-
TGTGCCAGCAGTCCTCCCTTCGGCGGGAGCTCCTATAATTCACCCCTCCACTTT,CASSPPFGGSSYNSPLHF,-,TRBV27,TRBJ1-6,-
TGTGCCAGCAGCCCTGGACTAGCGAGCACAGATACGCAGTATTTT,CASSPGLASTDTQYF,TRBD2,TRBV7-8,TRBJ2-3,-
TGTGCCATCAGTGAGGGCGGACAGGGGGCTGACGAGCAGTACTTC,CAISEGGQGADEQYF,TRBD1,TRBV10-3,TRBJ2-7,-
TGCAGCGTTGAAAACTGGGTCCTGGCGGGAGCCACAGATACGCAGTATTTT,CSVENWVLAGATDTQYF,TRBD2,TRBV29-1,TRBJ2-3,-
TGTGCCAGCAGCTTGGGGCTCCAATCCTACAATGAGCAGTTCTTC,CASSLGLQSYNEQFF,-,TRBV5-6,TRBJ2-1,-
TGTGCCACCAGCAGACCTCTAGGGGGAGGGGAGACCCAGTACTTC,CATSRPLGGGETQYF,-,TRBV15,TRBJ2-5,-
TGCGCCAGCAGCTTGGAAGGGACAGGGGAGTACTTC,CASSLEGTGEYF,TRBD1,TRBV5-1,TRBJ2-7,-
TGTGCCAGCAGCCTCGAGGACAGGGAGAGCTACGAGCAGTACTTC,CASSLEDRESYEQYF,TRBD1,TRBV7-8,TRBJ2-7,-
TGTGCCAGCAGCGGGCCCGGGTCGCAGAACACTGAAGCTTTCTTT,CASSGPGSQNTEAFF,-,TRBV9,TRBJ1-1,-
TGTGCCAGCACCTACAGGGATTTAGGTGGCTACACCTTC,CASTYRDLGGYTF,-,TRBV7-9,TRBJ1-2,-
TGCGCCAGCAGAACAAGGGTGGGGACAACGAACACTGAAGCTTTCTTT,CASRTRVGTTNTEAFF,-,TRBV4-3,TRBJ1-1,-
TGTGCCAGCCGTGAGGGCGGGAGTCGATACGAGCAGTACTTC,CASREGGSRYEQYF,TRBD2,TRBV13,TRBJ2-7,-
TGTGCCAGCAGCTTCTTGGTTTCGGGACAGGGGGACCACGAGCAGTACTTC,CASSFLVSGQGDHEQYF,TRBD1,TRBV7-2,TRBJ2-7,-
TGTGCCTGGTCTGTAGGAGGGAGCTCCTACGAGCAGTACTTC,CAWSVGGSSYEQYF,-,TRBV30,TRBJ2-7,-
TGTGCCAGCAGTGACCTCCTTTCCCCCGCAGGGATGGGTGAAAAACTGTTTTTT,CASSDLLSPAGMGEKLFF,-,TRBV25-1,TRBJ1-4,-
TGTGCCAGCAGCCCCCGGGACAGGGGAGCTCAGTACTTC,CASSPRDRGAQYF,TRBD1,TRBV4-2,TRBJ2-4,-
TGCGCCAGCAGCGTGTTGGGACTAGCGGAAAATGAGCAGTTCTTC,CASSVLGLAENEQFF,TRBD2,TRBV4-1,TRBJ2-1,-
TGTGCCAGCAGCTTAGTGGTTAGCGGGGGGGCCGGACAGAACGAGCAGTACTTC,CASSLVVSGGAGQNEQYF,TRBD2,TRBV7-2,TRBJ2-7,-
TGTGCCAGCAGCCCCCGGGTCGTGCCAGAACTTAACTATGGCTACACCTTC,CASSPRVVPELNYGYTF,-,TRBV9,TRBJ1-2,-
TGTGCTAGTGGTCAGACACGCACCGGGGAGCTGTTTTTT,CASGQTRTGELFF,-,TRBV12-5,TRBJ2-2,-
TGTGCCAGCAGTTACCAGGGGGCGGTCGCGGCTGAAGCTTTCTTT,CASSYQGAVAAEAFF,TRBD1,TRBV6-5,TRBJ1-1,-
TGTGCCAGTAGTCTGTCGAGCTCTGGAAACACCATATATTTT,CASSLSSSGNTIYF,-,TRBV19,TRBJ1-3,-
TGTGCCAGTAGTATAAACCGGGAGGGCCGGTACGAGCAGTACTTC,CASSINREGRYEQYF,TRBD2,TRBV19,TRBJ2-7,-
TGTGCCAGCAGCGCGTCAACAGGACCCCCCTACGAGCAGTACTTC,CASSASTGPPYEQYF,-,TRBV6-4,TRBJ2-7,-
TGTGCCAGCAGCTTAGACCTACTAGCGGGAGGGCCGAATGAGCAGTTCTTC,CASSLDLLAGGPNEQFF,TRBD2,TRBV7-9,TRBJ2-1,-
TGTGCCAGCAGCAAAGTTGGAGGGAGGGACACCGGGGAGCTGTTTTTT,CASSKVGGRDTGELFF,-,TRBV21-1,TRBJ2-2,-
TGCGCCAGCAGCCAAGTCGGGACAGCTAACTATGGCTACACCTTC,CASSQVGTANYGYTF,TRBD1,TRBV4-3,TRBJ1-2,once
TGTGCCAGCACCCCGACTCGGGGAAGCAATCAGCCCCAGCATTTT,CASTPTRGSNQPQHF,-,TRBV7-2,TRBJ1-5,-
TGTGCCAGCAGTTGGACAGGGTATAGCAATCAGCCCCAGCATTTT,CASSWTGYSNQPQHF,TRBD1,TRBV28,TRBJ1-5,-
TGTGCCAGCAGTCAGACAGGAAGCAATCAGCCCCAGCATTTT,CASSQTGSNQPQHF,-,TRBV2,TRBJ1-5,few
TGTGCCAGCAGTGAGGCAGGGTGGGGCACTGAAGCTTTCTTT,CASSEAGWGTEAFF,-,TRBV6-4,TRBJ1-1,once